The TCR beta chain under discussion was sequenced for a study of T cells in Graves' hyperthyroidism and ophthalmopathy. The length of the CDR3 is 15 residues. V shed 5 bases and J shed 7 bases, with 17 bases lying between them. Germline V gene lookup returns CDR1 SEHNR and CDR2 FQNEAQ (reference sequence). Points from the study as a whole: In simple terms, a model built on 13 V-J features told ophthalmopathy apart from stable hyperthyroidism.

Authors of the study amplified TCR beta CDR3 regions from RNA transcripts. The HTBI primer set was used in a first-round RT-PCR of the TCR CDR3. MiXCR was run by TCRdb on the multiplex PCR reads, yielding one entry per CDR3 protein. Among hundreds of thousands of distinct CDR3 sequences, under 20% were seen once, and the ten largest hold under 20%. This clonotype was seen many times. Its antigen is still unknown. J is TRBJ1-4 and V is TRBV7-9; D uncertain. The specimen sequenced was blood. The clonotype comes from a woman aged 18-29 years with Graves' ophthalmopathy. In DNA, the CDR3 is TGTGCCAGCAGCCCCGACGTGGGAGGAAGTGAAAAACTGTTTTTT. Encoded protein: CASSPDVGGSEKLFF.